One T cell receptor (beta chain) is described in this entry. As yet, its antigen is unknown. V was clipped by 4 bases and J by 6 bases; unmatched bases: 8. Germline V gene data show CDR1 as SEHNR and CDR2 as FQNEAQ (reference sequence). The CDR3 extends over 15 amino acids. This record comes from a study of T cell responses to AZD1222 COVID-19 vaccine. Whole-study context: Second-dose intervals near 4 or 12 weeks were combined.

Assay: immunoSEQ multiplex PCR; the TCRdb copy retains only in-frame clones and omits some. The top ten clones hold approximately 1.6% of a sample with roughly 160,000 clones, 90% of them seen once. Study-wide findings and caveats: Variant regions that are unmutated are reportedly the target of nearly half of spike-specific TCRs.

The source was peripheral blood, collected on day 0 of AZD1222 vaccination. This TCR came from an adult in good health. The gene calls are TRBV7-9 and TRBJ1-1; 10 bases fit TRBD1. The CDR3, as DNA: TGTGCCAGCAGCTCGCTGACAGGGGGCGGGGCTGAAGCTTTCTTT. Protein: CASSSLTGGGAEAFF.